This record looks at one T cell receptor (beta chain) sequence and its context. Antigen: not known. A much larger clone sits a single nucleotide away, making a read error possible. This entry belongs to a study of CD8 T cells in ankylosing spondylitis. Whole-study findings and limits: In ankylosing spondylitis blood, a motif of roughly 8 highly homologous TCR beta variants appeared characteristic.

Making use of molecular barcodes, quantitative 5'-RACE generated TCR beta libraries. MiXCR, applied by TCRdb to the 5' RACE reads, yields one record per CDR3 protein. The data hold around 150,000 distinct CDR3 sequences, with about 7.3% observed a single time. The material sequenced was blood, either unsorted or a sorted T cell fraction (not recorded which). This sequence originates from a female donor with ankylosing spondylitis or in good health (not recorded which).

As DNA, the CDR3 is TGCAGCGTTGAGGCGGGGAAGGAAGAGGCCCAGTACTTC. This sequence encodes CSVEAGKEEAQYF. The V gene is TRBV29-1, the J gene TRBJ2-5, with TRBD2 as a possible D gene (6 bases). Germline loops: CDR1 SQVTM, CDR2 ANQGSEA. The length of the CDR3 is 13 residues.